This T cell receptor beta chain was observed in a study of blood T cells in healthy people across ages. Across the whole study: About one barcoded beta molecule per two T cells was captured by template switching.

Combining a sample-barcoded 5' primer with a J-beta primer mix, a second PCR ran for about 7 to 11 cycles. Each cDNA molecule was tagged by a template-switch adaptor that had 12 random nucleotides. Each of the samples gave a minimum of 3 million paired-end reads that contained CDR3. A single record per CDR3 protein comes from TCRdb applying MiXCR to the 5' RACE reads. Found here are 540,000 or so distinct CDR3 sequences, 27% of them singletons; the top ten hold around 18%. This clonotype was recorded only once. What it binds is not known. The junction differs from germline at one of its ends, possibly a read error. Points from the study as a whole: Observed TCR beta diversity per million T cells went down as age went up. This fall followed a roughly linear course with age.

The CDR3 has 12 residues. From germline, CDR1 is SQVTM and CDR2 ANQGSEA. The sample comprised blood. The sequence came from a woman between 65 and 79 years old in good health. This sequence joins TRBV29-1 and TRBJ2-5; perhaps TRBD2 as D (5 bases). The CDR3 region has the DNA TGTAGCGTTCGGACCGATCCGGGGACCCAGTACTTC. It translates to CSVRTDPGTQYF.